This T cell receptor beta chain was identified in a study of Graves' ophthalmopathy and Graves' hyperthyroidism. Notes on the study in general: Separation of ophthalmopathy from stable hyperthyroidism was achieved by a 13-signature model, at around 89% sensitivity and about 81% specificity.

TCR beta CDR3 amplification used RNA transcripts. HTBI-primed RT-PCR formed the first round, and a multiplex PCR formed the second. In TCRdb, the multiplex PCR reads were re-called with MiXCR into one record per CDR3 protein. The table includes 660,000 or so distinct CDR3 sequences, roughly 39% detected once. The CDR3 has 16 amino acids. From germline, CDR1 is SEHNR and CDR2 FQNEAQ (reference sequence). Trimming removed 5 bases from V and 2 bases from J, with 18 bases in between. This clonotype has at least ten counts. Its antigen is currently unknown. Exclusion covered patients with other autoimmune diseases or uncontrolled infections (as well as pregnancy or lactation).

This receptor was taken from an adult man with Graves' ophthalmopathy. The sample taken for sequencing was peripheral blood. The J gene is TRBJ2-5, the V gene TRBV7-9; TRBD2 is a possible D gene (6 bases). CDR3 amino acids: CASSPVGGTGQETQYF. CDR3 bases: TGTGCCAGCAGCCCCGTTGGCGGGACTGGACAAGAGACCCAGTACTTC.